This T cell receptor (beta chain) is from a study of blood T cell repertoires in COVID-19. This CDR3 spans 13 amino acids. Germline CDR1 is LNHNV and CDR2 is YYDKDF (reference sequence). The V end lost 6 bases, the J end lost 1 base, and 9 bases lay between the germline ends. Sequenced by immunoSEQ multiplex PCR; TCRdb stores in-frame clones only, minus some. The data show about 250,000 clones, with approximately 90% seen just once and around a sixth held by the top ten. V and J are TRBV15 and TRBJ1-1; D ambiguous. The origin of this receptor is a man aged 18 to 29 who had recovered from COVID-19. The sample comprised PBMCs or T cells enriched from blood (not recorded which). The CDR3 region has the DNA TGTGCCACCAGTTGGCAACAGAACACTGAAGCTTTCTTT. It specifies CATSWQQNTEAFF.